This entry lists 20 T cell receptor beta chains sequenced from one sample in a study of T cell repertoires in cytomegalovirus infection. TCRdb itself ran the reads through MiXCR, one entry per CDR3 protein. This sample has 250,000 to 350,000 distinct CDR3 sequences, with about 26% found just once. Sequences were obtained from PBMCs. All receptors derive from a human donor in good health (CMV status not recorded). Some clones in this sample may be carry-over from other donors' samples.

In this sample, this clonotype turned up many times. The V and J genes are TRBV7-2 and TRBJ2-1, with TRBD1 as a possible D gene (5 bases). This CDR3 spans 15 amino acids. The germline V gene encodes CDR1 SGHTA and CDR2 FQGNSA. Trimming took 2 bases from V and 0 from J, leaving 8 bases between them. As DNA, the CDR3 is TGTGCCAGCAGCTTACAGGGTAGCTCCTACAATGAGCAGTTCTTC. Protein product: CASSLQGSSYNEQFF.

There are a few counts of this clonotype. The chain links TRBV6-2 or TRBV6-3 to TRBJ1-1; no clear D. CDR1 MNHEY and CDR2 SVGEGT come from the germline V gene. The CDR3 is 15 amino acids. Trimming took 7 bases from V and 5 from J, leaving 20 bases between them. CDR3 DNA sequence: TGTGCCAGCATCCTCCATGGGCTGTGGTCTACTGAAGCTTTCTTT. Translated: CASILHGLWSTEAFF.

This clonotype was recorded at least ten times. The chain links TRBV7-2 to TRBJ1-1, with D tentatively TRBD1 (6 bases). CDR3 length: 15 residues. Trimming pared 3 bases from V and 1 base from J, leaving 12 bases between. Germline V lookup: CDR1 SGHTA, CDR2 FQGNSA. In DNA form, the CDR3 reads TGTGCCAGCAGCTTTTCTGGACAGACGAACACTGAAGCTTTCTTT. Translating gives CASSFSGQTNTEAFF.

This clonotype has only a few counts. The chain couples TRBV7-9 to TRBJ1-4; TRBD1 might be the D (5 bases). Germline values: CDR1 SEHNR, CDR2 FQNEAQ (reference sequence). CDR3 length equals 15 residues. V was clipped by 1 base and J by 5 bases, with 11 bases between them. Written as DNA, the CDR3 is TGTGCCAGCAGCTTAGATCGGGGCAGGAATGAAAAACTGTTTTTT. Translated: CASSLDRGRNEKLFF. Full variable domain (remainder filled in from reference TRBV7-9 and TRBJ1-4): DTGVSQNPRHKITKRGQNVTFRCDPISEHNRLYWYRQTLGQGPEFLTYFQNEAQLEKSRLLSDRFSAERPKGSFSTLEIQRTEQGDSAMYLCASSLDRGRNEKLFFGSGTQLSVL.

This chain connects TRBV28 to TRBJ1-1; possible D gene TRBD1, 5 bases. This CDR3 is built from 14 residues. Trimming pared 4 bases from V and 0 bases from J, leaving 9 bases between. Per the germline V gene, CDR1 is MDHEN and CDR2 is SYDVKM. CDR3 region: CASSSQGMNTEAFF. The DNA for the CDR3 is TGTGCCAGCAGTTCTCAGGGAATGAACACTGAAGCTTTCTTT.

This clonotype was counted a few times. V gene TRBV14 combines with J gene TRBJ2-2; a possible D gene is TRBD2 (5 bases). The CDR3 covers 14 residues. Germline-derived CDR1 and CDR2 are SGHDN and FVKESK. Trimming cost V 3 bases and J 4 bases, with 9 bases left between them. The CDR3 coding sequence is TGTGCCAGCAGCCACGACTACAGCACCGGGGAGCTGTTTTTT. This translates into CASSHDYSTGELFF.

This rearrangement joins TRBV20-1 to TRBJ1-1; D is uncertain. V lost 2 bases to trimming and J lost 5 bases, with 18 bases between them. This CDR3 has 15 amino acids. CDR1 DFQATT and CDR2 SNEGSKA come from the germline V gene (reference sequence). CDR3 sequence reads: CSARTVGFSGTEAFF. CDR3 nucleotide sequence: TGCAGTGCTAGAACGGTAGGGTTTTCGGGAACTGAAGCTTTCTTT.

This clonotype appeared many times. The CDR3 DNA reads TGTGCCAGCAGCTTACAATCTCAATTGCCGGGGGGCCACACAGATACGCAGTATTTT. This encodes CASSLQSQLPGGHTDTQYF. The chain employs TRBV7-3 and TRBJ2-3; D might be TRBD2 (7 bases). This CDR3 contains 19 residues. V lost 2 bases and J lost 2, with 23 bases in between. CDR1 is SGHTA, CDR2 FQGTGA, per germline.

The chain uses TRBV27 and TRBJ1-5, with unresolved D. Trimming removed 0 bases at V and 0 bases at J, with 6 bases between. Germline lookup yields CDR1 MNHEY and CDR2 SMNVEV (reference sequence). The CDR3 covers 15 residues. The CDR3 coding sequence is TGTGCCAGCAGTTTATCGAGCTATAGCAATCAGCCCCAGCATTTT. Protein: CASSLSSYSNQPQHF.

In DNA form, the CDR3 reads TGTGCCAGCAGTTTTCGATCAACCGGGACCCCAAACAATGAGCAGTTCTTC. As protein: CASSFRSTGTPNNEQFF. The rearrangement links TRBV6-2 or TRBV6-3 to TRBJ2-1; D may be TRBD1 or TRBD2 (5 bases each). V lost 4 bases and J 5 bases, leaving 21 bases between the germline ends. Germline loops: CDR1 MNHEY, CDR2 SVGEGT. The CDR3 is 17 amino acids.

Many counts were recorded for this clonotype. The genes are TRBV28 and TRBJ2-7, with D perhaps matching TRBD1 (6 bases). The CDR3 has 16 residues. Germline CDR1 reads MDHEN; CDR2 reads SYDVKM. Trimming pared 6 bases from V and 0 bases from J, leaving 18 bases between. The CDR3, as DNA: TGTGCCAGCAGAACCGGGACACCATCGGGCTCCTACGAGCAGTACTTC. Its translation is CASRTGTPSGSYEQYF.

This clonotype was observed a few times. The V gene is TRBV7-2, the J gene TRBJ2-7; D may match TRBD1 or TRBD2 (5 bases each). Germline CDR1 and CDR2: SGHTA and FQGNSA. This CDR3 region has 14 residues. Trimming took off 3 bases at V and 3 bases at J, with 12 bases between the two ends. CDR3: CASSLRVGLYEQYF. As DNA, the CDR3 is TGTGCCAGCAGCTTGCGGGTGGGGCTCTACGAGCAGTACTTC.

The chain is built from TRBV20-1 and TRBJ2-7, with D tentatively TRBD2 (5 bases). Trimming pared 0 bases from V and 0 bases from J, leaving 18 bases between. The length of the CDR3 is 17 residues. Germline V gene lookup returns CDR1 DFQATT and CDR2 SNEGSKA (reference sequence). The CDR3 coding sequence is TGCAGTGCTAGAGATCTTTGGAAGCGGCTTGACTCCTACGAGCAGTACTTC. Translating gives CSARDLWKRLDSYEQYF.

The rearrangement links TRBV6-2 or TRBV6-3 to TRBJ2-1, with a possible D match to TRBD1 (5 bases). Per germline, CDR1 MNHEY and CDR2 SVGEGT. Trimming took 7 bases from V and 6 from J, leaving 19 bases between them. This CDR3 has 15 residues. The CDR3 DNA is TGTGCCAGCATCCAGGAAGCAGGGATCCGCAATGAGCAGTTCTTC. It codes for CASIQEAGIRNEQFF.

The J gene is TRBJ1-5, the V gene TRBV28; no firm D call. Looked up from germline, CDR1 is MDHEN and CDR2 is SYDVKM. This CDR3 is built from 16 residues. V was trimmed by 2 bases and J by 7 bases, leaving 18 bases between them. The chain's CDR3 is CASSLTRPGFGQPQHF. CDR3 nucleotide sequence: TGTGCCAGCAGTTTAACCCGTCCGGGTTTCGGGCAGCCCCAGCATTTT.

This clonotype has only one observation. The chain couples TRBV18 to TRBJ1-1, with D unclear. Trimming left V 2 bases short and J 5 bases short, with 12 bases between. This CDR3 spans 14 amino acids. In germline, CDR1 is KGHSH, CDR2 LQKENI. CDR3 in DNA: TGTGCCAGCTCACCAGCCCTAGCCCGAACTGAAGCTTTCTTT. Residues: CASSPALARTEAFF.

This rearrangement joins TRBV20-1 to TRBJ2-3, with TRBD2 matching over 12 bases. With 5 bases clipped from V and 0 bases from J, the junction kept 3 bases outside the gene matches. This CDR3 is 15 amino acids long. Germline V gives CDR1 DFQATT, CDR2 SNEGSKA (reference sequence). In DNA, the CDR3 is TGCAGTGCTGGCCTAGCGGGAGGGAGCACAGATACGCAGTATTTT. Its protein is CSAGLAGGSTDTQYF.

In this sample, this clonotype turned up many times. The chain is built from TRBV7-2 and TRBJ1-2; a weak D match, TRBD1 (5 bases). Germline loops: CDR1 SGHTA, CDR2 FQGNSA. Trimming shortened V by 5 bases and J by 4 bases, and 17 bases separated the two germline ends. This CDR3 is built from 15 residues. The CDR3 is CASSTRQPRVYGYTF. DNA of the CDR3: TGTGCCAGCAGCACACGACAGCCAAGAGTCTATGGCTACACCTTC.

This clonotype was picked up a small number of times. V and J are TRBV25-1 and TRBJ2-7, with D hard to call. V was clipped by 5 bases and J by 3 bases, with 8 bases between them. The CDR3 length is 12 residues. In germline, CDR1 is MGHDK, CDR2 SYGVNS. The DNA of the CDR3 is TGTGCCAGCAGTCATACAGTCTACGAGCAGTACTTC. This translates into CASSHTVYEQYF.

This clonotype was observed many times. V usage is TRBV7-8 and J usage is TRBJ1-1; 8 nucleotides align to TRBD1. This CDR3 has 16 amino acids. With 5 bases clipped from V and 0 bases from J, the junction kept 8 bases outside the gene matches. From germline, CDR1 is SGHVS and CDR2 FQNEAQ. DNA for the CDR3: TGTGCCAGCAGCGTACGGACAGGGATCATGAACACTGAAGCTTTCTTT. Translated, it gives CASSVRTGIMNTEAFF.